Shown below are 17 T cell receptor beta chains from a single sample sequenced in a study of shared clonotypes between healthy human individuals. Cells designated naive CD8 were CD45RO-negative and were positively selected for CCR7, with terminally differentiated effector memory CD45RA+ cells excluded. Method: immunoSEQ multiplex PCR; TCRdb's copy keeps in-frame clones and lacks some. The sample carries roughly 2 million clones, approximately 94% recorded once. Sequencing was carried out using naive CD8+ T cells sorted from blood. All receptors come from a young man in good health.

The chain joins TRBV27 to TRBJ1-1; D gene unclear. The germline V gene encodes CDR1 MNHEY and CDR2 SMNVEV (reference sequence). The CDR3 has 13 residues. Trimming left V 3 bases short and J 5 bases short, with 10 bases between. CDR3 coding DNA: TGTGCCAGCAGTTTCGGGGTGAGGACTGAAGCTTTCTTT. Translation gives CASSFGVRTEAFF.

The chain couples TRBV9 to TRBJ2-5; a weak D match, TRBD2 (5 bases). This CDR3 is built from 14 residues. The germline gives CDR1 SGDLS, CDR2 YYNGEE. Trimming stripped 4 bases from V and 3 bases from J, with 13 bases between. CDR3 in DNA: TGTGCCAGCAGCAGCTACGGGGTTGAAGAGACCCAGTACTTC. Encoded protein: CASSSYGVEETQYF.

The chain recombines TRBV5-4 with TRBJ2-5; D gene ambiguous. Looked up from germline, CDR1 is SGHNT and CDR2 is YYREEE (reference sequence). The V end lost 1 base, the J end lost 0 bases, and 7 bases lay between the germline ends. The CDR3 runs to 14 residues. The CDR3 sequence: CASSLRGYQETQYF. The CDR3 nucleotides are TGTGCCAGCAGCTTGAGAGGCTACCAAGAGACCCAGTACTTC.

The chain is built from TRBV2 and TRBJ1-1, with 10 bases aligning to TRBD1. Germline trimming cut 6 bases from V and 0 bases from J; bases unmatched to any gene: 7. The CDR3 covers 16 residues. Germline V gene lookup returns CDR1 SNHLY and CDR2 FYNNEI. The CDR3 bases are TGTGCCAGCAGAGAGACCGGGACAGGGGTGAACACTGAAGCTTTCTTT. This sequence encodes CASRETGTGVNTEAFF.

This rearrangement joins TRBV6-1 to TRBJ2-3, with D perhaps TRBD2 (5 bases). The CDR3 has 17 residues. The V and J ends lost 4 bases and 0 bases respectively, with 17 bases between them. Per the germline V gene, CDR1 is MNHNS and CDR2 is SASEGT. Here the CDR3 DNA reads TGTGCCAGCAGTGCCGAATGGACTGTTCTGAGCACAGATACGCAGTATTTT. Protein sequence: CASSAEWTVLSTDTQYF.

The chain carries TRBV30 and TRBJ2-1; no reliable D call. CDR3 length: 11 residues. Germline loops: CDR1 GTSNPN, CDR2 SVGIG (reference sequence). V was shortened by 5 bases and J by 6 bases, with 8 bases between the two germline ends. As DNA, the CDR3 is TGTGCCTGGGGACCCCCCAATGAGCAGTTCTTC. Its translation is CAWGPPNEQFF.

The V and J genes are TRBV29-1 and TRBJ1-1; 10 bases are a match to TRBD1. Germline CDR1 SQVTM, CDR2 ANQGSEA. The CDR3 sequence is 14 residues long. V shed 4 bases, J shed 7 bases, and the junction held 9 bases outside the gene matches. This CDR3 is CSVGGTGDTFEAFF. DNA of the CDR3: TGCAGCGTTGGCGGGACAGGGGATACTTTTGAAGCTTTCTTT.

The V and J genes are TRBV5-6 and TRBJ2-4; D remains unclear. Trimming took off 6 bases at V and 1 base at J, with 17 bases between the two ends. The germline V gene has CDR1 SGHDT and CDR2 YYEEEE. The CDR3 sequence is 16 residues long. The CDR3 coding sequence is TGTGCCAGCATCTTCTCGGGTCACGGGGCCAAAAACATTCAGTACTTC. Protein sequence: CASIFSGHGAKNIQYF.

This chain links TRBV9 with TRBJ1-1; D may be TRBD1 (5 bases). The germline V gene has CDR1 SGDLS and CDR2 YYNGEE. CDR3 length: 13 residues. V gave up 3 bases and J gave up 6 bases, with 12 bases separating them. The CDR3 reads CASSDGGSAEAFF. The CDR3 nucleotides read TGTGCCAGCAGCGATGGGGGTTCTGCTGAAGCTTTCTTT.

J is TRBJ2-3 and V is TRBV28, with D perhaps matching TRBD1 (6 bases). Germline V gives CDR1 MDHEN, CDR2 SYDVKM. The V and J ends lost 2 bases and 0 bases respectively, with 15 bases between them. The CDR3 has 17 residues. CDR3 protein: CASSLGPRGASTDTQYF. The CDR3 DNA follows: TGTGCCAGCAGTTTAGGTCCCAGGGGAGCTAGCACAGATACGCAGTATTTT.

The J gene is TRBJ2-7, the V gene TRBV7-9, with TRBD2 as a possible D gene (5 bases). Deletions cut 5 bases from V and 7 bases from J, with 18 bases between. The CDR3 covers 14 residues. Germline CDR1 SEHNR, CDR2 FQNEAQ (reference sequence). The CDR3 DNA reads as TGTGCCAGCAGCCCCCCACGAGATACGGGGGAGCAGTACTTC. Encoded protein: CASSPPRDTGEQYF.

This rearrangement joins TRBV5-6 to TRBJ2-3, with D tentatively TRBD1 (5 bases). This CDR3 comprises 15 residues. Germline lookup yields CDR1 SGHDT and CDR2 YYEEEE. V lost 0 bases and J lost 3, with 11 bases in between. The CDR3 is CASSLARGTTDTQYF. In nucleotides, the CDR3 is TGTGCCAGCAGCTTGGCTAGGGGTACAACAGATACGCAGTATTTT.

This clone was seen just once. The genes are TRBV28 and TRBJ1-1; no definite D call. Germline CDR1 is MDHEN and CDR2 is SYDVKM. The CDR3 runs to 13 residues. V lost 5 bases to trimming and J lost 0 bases, with 7 bases between them. As DNA, the CDR3 is TGTGCCAGCAGTCGCGTCCTGAACACTGAAGCTTTCTTT. Translated: CASSRVLNTEAFF.

About this clone: The sample contains more than one DNA sequence encoding this CDR3. The gene calls are TRBV19 and TRBJ2-3, with no clear D. The V gene lost 3 bases and the J gene lost 1 base, with 5 bases spanning the gap. The CDR3 length is 13 residues. Germline V gives CDR1 LNHDA, CDR2 SQIVND (reference sequence). The CDR3 loop is CASSIAGTDTQYF. CDR3 sequence (DNA): TGTGCCAGTAGTATTGCGGGCACAGATACGCAGTATTTT. Combining the CDR3 with reference TRBV19 and TRBJ2-3 gives the whole variable domain DGGITQSPKYLFRKEGQNVTLSCEQNLNHDAMYWYRQDPGQGLRLIYYSQIVNDFQKGDIAEGYSVSREKKESFPLTVTSAQKNPTAFYLCASSIAGTDTQYFGPGTRLTVL.

The V call is TRBV29-1, the J call TRBJ2-1; TRBD2 matches at 14 bases. CDR3 length: 18 amino acids. V was pared by 5 bases and J by 2 bases, with 11 bases of the junction left unmatched. CDR1 is SQVTM, CDR2 ANQGSEA, per germline. CDR3 bases: TGCAGCGTTCAACTGGGACTAGCGGGGGTCTCTGCCTACAATGAGCAGTTCTTC. It specifies CSVQLGLAGVSAYNEQFF.

The gene calls are TRBV30 and TRBJ1-3, with D unresolved. In germline, CDR1 is GTSNPN, CDR2 SVGIG (reference sequence). Trimming left V 2 bases short and J 4 bases short, with 9 bases between. The CDR3 sequence is 13 residues long. The CDR3 is CAWSLDAGNTIYF. CDR3 nucleotide sequence: TGTGCCTGGAGTCTGGATGCGGGAAACACCATATATTTT.

The chain has TRBV30 and TRBJ1-2, with 7 nucleotides matching TRBD1. Germline CDR1 GTSNPN, CDR2 SVGIG (reference sequence). V was clipped by 3 bases and J by 8 bases; unmatched bases: 18. The CDR3 is 16 amino acids. The CDR3: CAWSGPGGRDYKGYTF. The CDR3 nucleotides are TGTGCCTGGAGCGGGCCAGGGGGAAGGGACTATAAAGGCTACACCTTC.